The 6 T cell receptor beta chains below come from one sample, sequenced in a study of cytomegalovirus exposure and HLA in healthy donors (dated by TCRdb to between 2016 and 2019). Receptor libraries were prepared by the immunoSEQ multiplex PCR assay. A mixture of 60 forward primers for TCR Vbeta segments and 13 reverse primers for TCR Jbeta segments was used in the multiplex PCR. TCRdb holds this immuneACCESS table with in-frame rearrangements only. Some clones are missing; in checked studies, unresolved V genes explain under half, and the rest has no known cause. The sample records some 190,000 clones, about nine tenths of which are singletons. 1.1% of the sample rests with the top ten. Input material: PBMCs. The receptors were sampled from a boy aged 2 to 10 in good health and CMV-seronegative.

V gene TRBV19 combines with J gene TRBJ2-4; 7 nucleotides align to TRBD1. Germline lookup yields CDR1 LNHDA and CDR2 SQIVND (reference sequence). The CDR3 extends over 15 amino acids. V lost 6 bases, J lost 1 base, and 6 bases stayed unmatched. The CDR3 reads CASSDRQGAKNIQYF. In DNA form, the CDR3 reads TGTGCCAGTAGCGATAGACAGGGCGCCAAAAACATTCAGTACTTC.

The CDR3: CASRGGGNQPQHF. CDR3 nucleotides: TGTGCCAGCAGAGGAGGGGGCAATCAGCCCCAGCATTTT. The chain recombines TRBV6-1 with TRBJ1-5, with D possibly being TRBD1 (5 bases). The V end was cut by 6 bases, the J end by 2 bases, with 8 bases between. The germline CDR1 and CDR2 sequences are MNHNS and SASEGT. CDR3 length: 13 amino acids.

This clone counts as medium-sized. V usage is TRBV29-1 and J usage is TRBJ2-1; 12 nucleotides align to TRBD2. Germline V CDR1 and CDR2: SQVTM, ANQGSEA. V shed 4 bases and J 3 bases; nucleotides not matched to a gene: 13. The CDR3 sequence is 18 residues long. CDR3 loop: CSVVSPVGTSGYYNEQFF. The CDR3, as DNA: TGCAGCGTTGTGAGCCCCGTCGGGACTAGCGGGTACTACAATGAGCAGTTCTTC.

This clone was seen once. The sample carries other DNA sequences with the same CDR3. The V call is TRBV5-1, the J call TRBJ2-1; 7 bases are a match to TRBD2. The CDR3 loop spans 14 amino acids. The V gene's germline CDR1 is SGHRS and CDR2 YFSETQ. V lost 1 base to trimming and J lost 3 bases; unmatched junction nucleotides: 1. The CDR3 nucleotides are TGCGCCAGCAGCTTGACGGGAGGCTACAATGAGCAGTTCTTC. Its protein is CASSLTGGYNEQFF.

The DNA for the CDR3 is TGTGCCAGCAGCCGGCGACTCCGGAGCACAGATACGCAGTATTTT. Translation: CASSRRLRSTDTQYF. The chain joins TRBV14 to TRBJ2-3; D is ambiguous. CDR3 length: 15 amino acids. V was trimmed by 4 bases and J by 0 bases, leaving 11 bases between them. Germline CDR1 and CDR2: SGHDN and FVKESK.

This chain connects TRBV2 to TRBJ1-1; D possibly corresponds to TRBD1 (5 bases). This CDR3 region has 17 residues. Trimming shortened V by 6 bases and J by 1 base, and 21 bases separated the two germline ends. Germline V gives CDR1 SNHLY, CDR2 FYNNEI. CDR3 coding DNA: TGTGCCAGCAGCGGCTCCCTGGACAAGCCCGGGAACACTGAAGCTTTCTTT. It encodes CASSGSLDKPGNTEAFF.